A single sample gave rise to the 10 T cell receptor beta chains below, sequenced in a study of blood T cell repertoires in COVID-19. This table comes from immunoSEQ multiplex PCR, and its TCRdb copy is limited to in-frame clones, with some not included. The repertoire holds about 140,000 clones, with under 90% as singletons. Sequenced: PBMCs or T cells enriched from blood (not recorded which). The receptor source for this set is a woman in her late teens or twenties who had been exposed to COVID-19.

The rearrangement uses TRBV27 and TRBJ2-7; D perhaps matches TRBD2 (6 bases). CDR3 length: 11 amino acids. Trimming removed 8 bases at V and 4 bases at J, with 9 bases between. Germline assignment: CDR1 MNHEY and CDR2 SMNVEV (reference sequence). CDR3 DNA: TGTGCCAGCTCCCGGGGGTACGAGCAGTACTTC. Amino acid sequence: CASSRGYEQYF.

The rearrangement uses TRBV2 and TRBJ1-2; TRBD1 aligns across 7 bases. Germline values: CDR1 SNHLY, CDR2 FYNNEI. This CDR3 has 12 amino acids. V shed 7 bases and J 2 bases; nucleotides not matched to a gene: 1. As DNA, the CDR3 is TGTGCCAGCAAGACAGGGAACTATGGCTACACCTTC. Its translation is CASKTGNYGYTF.

V and J are TRBV6-5 and TRBJ2-5; tentatively, D is TRBD2 (6 bases). The ends were cut back, 5 bases at V and 6 bases at J, with 13 bases in the middle. Germline loops: CDR1 MNHEY, CDR2 SVGAGI. CDR3 length equals 13 residues. Here the CDR3 DNA reads TGTGCCAGCAGTCCATCGGAGGGTAAGACCCAGTACTTC. This sequence encodes CASSPSEGKTQYF.

The rearrangement uses TRBV6-5 and TRBJ2-1; possibly TRBD2 for D (6 bases). The CDR3 has 13 residues. The V gene's germline CDR1 is MNHEY and CDR2 SVGAGI. Trimming cost V 6 bases and J 3 bases, with 9 bases left between them. This CDR3 reads CASRKGLYNEQFF. The DNA for the CDR3 is TGTGCCAGCAGAAAGGGACTCTACAATGAGCAGTTCTTC.

This clone is a singleton in its sample. This chain uses TRBV7-9 with TRBJ2-5, with 8 bases that match TRBD2. Germline-derived CDR1 and CDR2 are SEHNR and FQNEAQ (reference sequence). This CDR3 spans 13 amino acids. The ends lost 9 bases at V and 2 bases at J; junction bases unmatched: 5. Written as DNA, the CDR3 is TGTGCCAGTCACCGGGGGGGACAAGAGACCCAGTACTTC. Translation gives CASHRGGQETQYF.

The chain carries TRBV30 and TRBJ2-3, with 7 bases lining up with TRBD1. V lost 3 bases to trimming and J lost 2 bases; unmatched junction nucleotides: 5. This CDR3 region has 14 residues. Germline-derived CDR1 and CDR2 are GTSNPN and SVGIG (reference sequence). As DNA, the CDR3 is TGTGCCTGGAGCCCGGGACAGACCACAGATACGCAGTATTTT. It specifies CAWSPGQTTDTQYF. Complete variable domain (other parts from reference TRBV30 and TRBJ2-3): SQTIHQWPATLVQPVGSPLSLECTVEGTSNPNLYWYRQAAGRGLQLLFYSVGIGQISSEVPQNLSASRPQDRQFILSSKKLLLSDSGFYLCAWSPGQTTDTQYFGPGTRLTVL.

The gene calls are TRBV27 and TRBJ1-4, with 8 bases aligning to TRBD1. This CDR3 is built from 16 residues. The germline V gene encodes CDR1 MNHEY and CDR2 SMNVEV (reference sequence). V lost 3 bases, J lost 8 bases, and 11 bases stayed unmatched. CDR3 sequence: CASSFSLTGAGEKLFF. Written as DNA, the CDR3 is TGTGCCAGCAGTTTTAGCCTGACAGGGGCTGGAGAAAAACTGTTTTTT.

This clone was seen only once. The chain joins TRBV3-1 (or the pseudogene TRBV3-2) to TRBJ2-7; 8 bases fit TRBD2. Losses at the gene ends were 4 bases for V and 4 bases for J; bases not matched to a gene: 6. CDR1 and CDR2 from the germline V gene are LGHDT and YNNKEL (reference sequence). This CDR3 is 14 amino acids long. CDR3 amino acids: CASSPSGSWYEQYF. The CDR3 DNA reads TGTGCCAGCAGCCCAAGCGGGAGTTGGTACGAGCAGTACTTC.

The chain joins TRBV19 to TRBJ1-4, with D maybe TRBD1 (5 bases). Germline V lookup: CDR1 LNHDA, CDR2 SQIVND (reference sequence). The CDR3 runs 14 residues. Trimming stripped 3 bases from V and 10 bases from J, with 15 bases between. DNA of the CDR3: TGTGCCAGTAGTATCAAGATGACAGCTGGAAAACTGTTTTTT. It is translated as CASSIKMTAGKLFF.

CDR3 protein: CAVQLLSRLYGYTF. The CDR3, as DNA: TGTGCCGTCCAACTACTTAGCCGCCTCTATGGCTACACCTTC. V is TRBV7-9 and J is TRBJ1-2; D unresolved. Germline V CDR1 and CDR2: SEHNR, FQNEAQ (reference sequence). V lost 11 bases to trimming and J lost 4 bases, with 20 bases between them. This CDR3 is built from 14 residues.